Reported below is one TCR beta chain. This specimen belongs to a study of T cell changes during pregnancy in multiple sclerosis. Profiled with immunoSEQ multiplex PCR; TCRdb holds only in-frame clones, not every one. The data show about 25,000 clones, 90% seen once. Trimming pared 3 bases from V and 1 base from J, leaving 11 bases between. Germline loops: CDR1 LNHNV, CDR2 YYDKDF (reference sequence). This CDR3 comprises 15 residues. The sequence derives from a female donor in good health, enrolled as a control in a pregnancy study. The chain combines TRBV15 with TRBJ2-3; D might be TRBD2 (7 bases). Sequencing was performed on CD8+ T cells from peripheral blood mononuclear cells, taken in the third trimester of pregnancy. The CDR3 DNA reads TGTGCCACCAGCAGGGAGGGGGGGGGCACAGATACGCAGTATTTT. Amino acid sequence: CATSREGGGTDTQYF.